A single sample gave rise to the 6 T cell receptor beta chains below, sequenced in a study of chemoradiotherapy in HPV16-positive cancers. Repertoires were generated with immunoSEQ multiplex PCR, while TCRdb's copy carries only in-frame clones and drops some. The table shows about a thousand clones, with roughly 70% occurring only once. The sample consisted of tumor tissue, taken from a patient who underwent chemoradiotherapy. All receptors come from a human donor with HPV-associated anogenital cancer.

Concerning this clone itself: An end of the junction differs from the germline gene, which may be a read error. V usage is TRBV7-2 and J usage is TRBJ2-7, with D unresolved. CDR3 size: 12 residues. CDR1 and CDR2 from the germline V gene are SGHTA and FQGNSA. CDR3 sequence reads: CASSHSTEPLNF. The DNA for the CDR3 is TGTGCCAGCAGCCATAGTACGGAACCTCTGAACTTC.

The chain carries TRBV15 and TRBJ2-3; D remains unclear. V was pared by 0 bases and J by 4 bases, with 14 bases between. CDR3 length: 16 amino acids. The germline V gene encodes CDR1 LNHNV and CDR2 YYDKDF (reference sequence). Written as DNA, the CDR3 is TGTGCCACCAGCAGAGACTCCTTAAAAATCGCAGATACGCAGTATTTT. This gives the protein CATSRDSLKIADTQYF.

V usage is TRBV28 and J usage is TRBJ2-1; the D is unclear. The CDR3 spans 14 residues. Germline values: CDR1 MDHEN, CDR2 SYDVKM. The V end lost 11 bases, the J end lost 5 bases, and 19 bases lay between the germline ends. CDR3 DNA sequence: TGTGCCGGCTCGGAAAACAACCGGGACAATGAGCAGTTCTTC. This codes for CAGSENNRDNEQFF.

The chain employs TRBV6-1 and TRBJ1-2, with D possibly matching TRBD1 (5 bases). From germline, CDR1 is MNHNS and CDR2 SASEGT. This CDR3 has 15 residues. The V and J ends lost 1 base and 4 bases respectively, with 13 bases between them. CDR3 bases: TGTGCCAGCAGTGAAGGGGAGACAGCGATCTATGGCTACACCTTC. Translation: CASSEGETAIYGYTF.

The rearrangement links TRBV6-6 to TRBJ1-4; weak D call: TRBD1 (5 bases). The CDR3 consists of 14 residues. Germline V gene sequence: CDR1 MNHNY, CDR2 SVGAGI (reference sequence). Trimming left V 4 bases short and J 5 bases short, with 11 bases between. DNA for the CDR3: TGTGCCAGCAGTTCAGGGCAGAAGAATGAAAAACTGTTTTTT. Protein: CASSSGQKNEKLFF.

This clone was counted a few times. The chain recombines TRBV29-1 with TRBJ1-1, with no clear D. The V end was cut by 3 bases, the J end by 6 bases, with 8 bases between. The CDR3 contains 11 residues. Germline V gene sequence: CDR1 SQVTM, CDR2 ANQGSEA. CDR3 in DNA: TGCAGCGTTGACGGTCAGGCTGAAGCTTTCTTT. Amino acids: CSVDGQAEAFF.